This TCR beta chain was documented in a study of blood T cell dynamics during melanoma immunotherapy. Study as a whole: Patients with metastatic melanoma got pembrolizumab or nivolumab-ipilimumab as first-line care. Study findings and constraints: PBMC repertoires of eventual disease-control patients split at W3 into clonality or diversity gains.

In the case of this clone: The antigen remains unidentified.

Between the trimmed V and J ends, which lost 6 bases and 4 bases, there was a span of 22 bases. Germline loops: CDR1 MGHRA, CDR2 YSYEKL. The CDR3 runs 17 residues. As for time point: pre-treatment baseline. Sequenced by immunoSEQ multiplex PCR; TCRdb stores in-frame clones only, minus some. The sample lists approximately 9,700 clones, roughly 90% occurring once. The receptor was isolated from a human donor with melanoma. Specimen: blood, collected from a patient treated with checkpoint blockade. The V gene is TRBV4-1, the J gene TRBJ2-1, with D possibly matching TRBD1 (7 bases). CDR3 sequence reads: CASRQGGGMSAYNEQFF. DNA for the CDR3: TGCGCCAGCAGGCAGGGGGGCGGGATGAGTGCGTACAATGAGCAGTTCTTC.